This record looks at one T cell receptor (beta chain) sequence and its context. Using immunoSEQ multiplex PCR, the repertoire was profiled, and TCRdb retains in-frame clones only, with some absent. The repertoire holds 100,000 or so clones, with roughly 92% as singletons. This entry is derived from a study of blood T cell repertoires in COVID-19. As for the study in general: COVID-19 samples collected from the United States, Italy and Spain covered acute and convalescent phases.

Trimming cost V 0 bases and J 8 bases; bases outside gene matches: 9. CDR3 size: 15 residues. Looked up from germline, CDR1 is SGHRS and CDR2 is YFSETQ. The chain carries TRBV5-1 and TRBJ1-2, with 8 bases aligning to TRBD1. The sequence was obtained from a man over 45 with active COVID-19. The specimen was peripheral blood. The CDR3 here is CASSLAEDRAGGYTF. In DNA form, the CDR3 reads TGCGCCAGCAGCTTGGCAGAGGACAGGGCTGGCGGCTACACCTTC.